Listed below are T cell receptor beta chains from one sample, sequenced in a study of OX40 agonist ivuxolimab in advanced cancers. Here immunoSEQ multiplex PCR was the method, and the copy in TCRdb shows in-frame clones only, minus some. There are about 71,000 clones in the sample; around 82% occur only once, and approximately 5% lies in the top ten. Sequenced material: CD4+ or CD8+ T cells sorted from blood, taken in a trial of the OX40 agonist ivuxolimab. All receptors derive from an adult with an advanced solid tumor such as melanoma, head and neck, liver or kidney cancer. The CDR3 runs from the conserved cysteine through the conserved F or W. Fields, in order: D gene, V gene, CDR3 length, J gene, clone size, CDR3 DNA, CDR3 protein. The D gene is left open where the match is weak. The size entry is marked missing in some rows and otherwise reads once, few, many or a size class.

TRBD2	TRBV10-3	14	TRBJ2-2	-	TGTGCCTCCCACTCGATGACTAGCGCCGGGGAGCTGTTTTTT	CASHSMTSAGELFF
TRBD1	TRBV5-1	13	TRBJ2-2	-	TGCGCCAGCAGCTGGGGACAGACGGGGGAGCTGTTTTTT	CASSWGQTGELFF
TRBD1	TRBV30	15	TRBJ2-5	few	TGTGCCTGGAGTGTACTCCCCCAGGGGGCGGAGACCCAGTACTTC	CAWSVLPQGAETQYF
-	TRBV7-9	19	TRBJ1-4	-	TGTGCCAGCAGCTCGCCACACGCCAGGGGACAACGTCCTAATGAAAAACTGTTTTTT	CASSSPHARGQRPNEKLFF
TRBD2	TRBV5-1	16	TRBJ2-1	few	TGCGCCAGCAGCTTGGCCGTCGGCGGGAGTGGGAATGAGCAGTTCTTC	CASSLAVGGSGNEQFF
-	TRBV5-4	13	TRBJ2-1	-	TGTGCCAGCAGCTTGTGGGGCCGGGGTGAGCAGTTCTTC	CASSLWGRGEQFF
TRBD2	TRBV6-1	15	TRBJ2-1	-	TGTGCCAGCAGTGAGACTAGCGGGAACTACAATGAGCAGTTCTTC	CASSETSGNYNEQFF
-	TRBV7-2	12	TRBJ1-5	-	TGTGCCAGCAGCCCCCTGTTCTGGCCCCAGCATTTT	CASSPLFWPQHF
-	TRBV5-1	14	TRBJ2-3	-	TGCGCCAGCGCACTACAGGGTGTACCAGATACGCAGTATTTT	CASALQGVPDTQYF
TRBD2	TRBV11-3	14	TRBJ2-1	once	TGTGCCAGCTCTGGACTAGCGGGTTACAATGAGCAGTTCTTC	CASSGLAGYNEQFF
TRBD1	TRBV18	17	TRBJ2-7	-	TGTGCCAGCTCACTCGCACGGCGGACAGGGGGGGCCTACGAGCAGTACTTC	CASSLARRTGGAYEQYF
TRBD1	TRBV27	16	TRBJ2-1	-	TGTGCCAGCAGTACTTACAGGGGGCTTTATTACAATGAGCAGTTCTTC	CASSTYRGLYYNEQFF
-	TRBV12-5	15	TRBJ1-4	-	TGTGCTAGTGGTTTGGTACTACAGGGCGGCGAAAAACTGTTTTTT	CASGLVLQGGEKLFF
TRBD1	TRBV27	17	TRBJ2-6	few	TGTGCCAGCAGTCCGGGACAGTGGAGGTCTGGGGCCAACGTCCTGACTTTC	CASSPGQWRSGANVLTF
-	TRBV5-6	13	TRBJ1-2	-	TGTGCCAGCAGCATACGGACGGGCTATGGCTACACCTTC	CASSIRTGYGYTF
-	TRBV11-2	14	TRBJ2-1	-	TGTGCCAGCAGCCCAGGTGGGGGTAGGAATGAGCAGTTCTTC	CASSPGGGRNEQFF
-	TRBV11-2	16	TRBJ2-3	-	TGTGCCAGCAGCTTAGCGGGTCTGGATAGTTTCGATACGCAGTATTTT	CASSLAGLDSFDTQYF
-	TRBV7-2	14	TRBJ1-2	-	TGTGCCAGCAGCTTAGCGCGGGGGGACTATGGCTACACCTTC	CASSLARGDYGYTF
-	TRBV11-3	13	TRBJ1-1	once	TGTGCCAGCAGCTTAGGGGAGGGCACTGAAGCTTTCTTT	CASSLGEGTEAFF
-	TRBV5-1	14	TRBJ2-3	-	TGCGCCAGCAGCTTGGAAGGGGGCACAGATACGCAGTATTTT	CASSLEGGTDTQYF
-	TRBV18	17	TRBJ1-1	-	TGTGCCAGCTCACCCGGGCCGGGGCGACAGATGAACACTGAAGCTTTCTTT	CASSPGPGRQMNTEAFF
-	TRBV5-1	13	TRBJ2-5	-	TGCGCCAGCAGCTTGGAAGGATCTGGGACCCAGTACTTC	CASSLEGSGTQYF
-	TRBV7-2	15	TRBJ2-5	-	TGTGCCAGCAGCCAGAGTAGGGGGGACCAAGAGACCCAGTACTTC	CASSQSRGDQETQYF
-	TRBV18	15	TRBJ1-1	-	TGTGCCAGCTCACTCGGACGGCAGATGAACACTGAAGCTTTCTTT	CASSLGRQMNTEAFF
TRBD1	TRBV18	15	TRBJ1-5	-	TGTGCCAGCTCACCGGGACAGGGGGCTTATCAGCCCCAGCATTTT	CASSPGQGAYQPQHF
-	TRBV29-1	13	TRBJ1-2	few	TGCAGCGTTGAGGAAGGGTCGGGGTATGGCTACACCTTC	CSVEEGSGYGYTF
-	TRBV5-5	16	TRBJ1-5	-	TGTGCCAGCAGCCAAGATTGGGAGGGGTACAATCAGCCCCAGCATTTT	CASSQDWEGYNQPQHF
-	TRBV25-1	16	TRBJ2-1	-	TGTGCCAGCAACCGAGGAGGAGGGCAGGTGGGGAATGAGCAGTTCTTC	CASNRGGGQVGNEQFF
-	TRBV6-6	14	TRBJ1-2	-	TGTGCCAGCAGTTACTCGATGTTTGGGAATGGCTACACCTTC	CASSYSMFGNGYTF
TRBD1	TRBV9	16	TRBJ1-3	-	TGTGCCAGCAGCGGTCCGGACAGGGTGGCTGGAAACACCATATATTTT	CASSGPDRVAGNTIYF
TRBD2	TRBV18	20	TRBJ2-1	-	TGTGCCAGCTCACCACCAAGGACTAGCGTCCGAAGAGGGTCCTACAATGAGCAGTTCTTC	CASSPPRTSVRRGSYNEQFF
-	TRBV13	15	TRBJ1-4	-	TGTGCCAGCAGCTTTAGTAGGTCAACTAATGAAAAACTGTTTTTT	CASSFSRSTNEKLFF
-	TRBV7-9	13	TRBJ1-6	-	TGTGCCAGCAGCCCATGGCAGAATTCACCCCTCCACTTT	CASSPWQNSPLHF
-	TRBV28	14	TRBJ1-1	-	TGTGCCAGCGCGTTGAGCGGTAGGAGTACTGAAGCTTTCTTT	CASALSGRSTEAFF
-	TRBV2	14	TRBJ2-2	-	TGTGCCAGCAGAGGGGACATAAACACCGGGGAGCTGTTTTTT	CASRGDINTGELFF
TRBD2	TRBV7-9	14	TRBJ2-7	-	TGTGCCAGCAGCTTAGGCGGGAGGTCTTACGAGCAGTACTTC	CASSLGGRSYEQYF
-	TRBV19	12	TRBJ1-5	-	TGCCCCGATACAGGGCCGGATCAGCCCCAGCATTTT	CPDTGPDQPQHF
TRBD1	TRBV6-6	13	TRBJ2-2	-	TGTGCCAGCAGACGACAGGGGACCGGGGAGCTGTTTTTT	CASRRQGTGELFF
-	TRBV19	14	TRBJ1-2	-	TGTGCCAGTAGTATCCAGGGCCGTAACTATGGCTACACCTTC	CASSIQGRNYGYTF
-	TRBV7-9	16	TRBJ2-2	-	TGTGCCAGCAGCTTTGCAAAAGGGCAGAACACCGGGGAGCTGTTTTTT	CASSFAKGQNTGELFF
-	TRBV18	13	TRBJ2-7	-	TGTGCCAGCTCCCAGGCAGACCCCTACGAGCAGTACTTC	CASSQADPYEQYF
-	TRBV5-1	15	TRBJ1-3	few	TGCGCCAGCATCTTATTGGTAGCCTCTGGAAACACCATATATTTT	CASILLVASGNTIYF
-	TRBV27	16	TRBJ2-1	few	TGTGCCAGCAGTTTAACATCCCCGGACGAGGGGGGTGAGCAGTTCTTC	CASSLTSPDEGGEQFF
TRBD2	TRBV4-3	17	TRBJ2-5	-	TGCGCCAGCAGCCAAGAGGGAGGCGGGGGGGGCGGTGAGACCCAGTACTTC	CASSQEGGGGGGETQYF
TRBD1	TRBV6-5	13	TRBJ2-2	-	TGTGCCAGCAGCTCGACAGGGTCCGGGGAGCTGTTTTTT	CASSSTGSGELFF
-	TRBV29-1	13	TRBJ2-6	-	TGCAGCGTCCTAGTTACTGGGGCCAACGTCCTGACTTTC	CSVLVTGANVLTF
-	TRBV19	14	TRBJ1-3	few	TGTGCCAGCCTTACAGGGAGCTCTGGAAACACCATATATTTT	CASLTGSSGNTIYF
TRBD1	TRBV7-8	16	TRBJ1-1	-	TGTGCCAGCAGCCCCGGGACAGTCACCATGAACACTGAAGCTTTCTTT	CASSPGTVTMNTEAFF
TRBD2	TRBV5-1	15	TRBJ2-7	-	TGCGCCAGCAGCTTGGGTGGGAGGGCCACCTACGAGCAGTACTTC	CASSLGGRATYEQYF
-	TRBV10-1	14	TRBJ1-1	few	TGCGCCAGCAGTTTCCAGGGAGCCAACACTGAAGCTTTCTTT	CASSFQGANTEAFF